The 5 T cell receptor beta chains below come from one sample, sequenced in a study of blood T cell repertoires in COVID-19. The data were produced by immunoSEQ multiplex PCR, yet TCRdb's version contains in-frame clones alone and is incomplete. The table includes 150,000 to 200,000 clones, under 80% detected once. Material: peripheral blood. These TCRs come from a woman older than 75 with acute or convalescent COVID-19.

This clone was recorded only once. This chain joins TRBV19 and TRBJ2-1; 9 nucleotides line up with TRBD2. The CDR3 consists of 14 residues. J was trimmed by 7 bases and V by 4 bases; bases with no gene match: 5. Germline assignment: CDR1 LNHDA and CDR2 SQIVND (reference sequence). The CDR3 nucleotides are TGTGCCAGTAGTACCTTAGCGGGAGAAAATGAGCAGTTCTTC. Encoded protein: CASSTLAGENEQFF.

The chain links TRBV7-2 to TRBJ2-3; 8 nucleotides match TRBD2. CDR1 SGHTA and CDR2 FQGNSA come from the germline V gene. After removal of 5 bases from V and 5 bases from J, the junction contained 9 bases not matched to a gene. The CDR3 covers 15 residues. The CDR3 nucleotides are TGTGCCAGCAGCCCCGGGACTAGAGGGGGAGATACGCAGTATTTT. This sequence encodes CASSPGTRGGDTQYF.

A few counts support this clone. The chain couples TRBV15 to TRBJ2-7; 7 bases line up with TRBD1. CDR1 and CDR2 (germline): LNHNV, YYDKDF (reference sequence). The CDR3 contains 15 residues. The junction had 10 bases not matched to a gene; V was cut back by 6 bases and J by 2 bases. The CDR3 reads CATRSATGTTYEQYF. The DNA of the CDR3 is TGTGCCACCAGGTCTGCGACAGGGACCACCTACGAGCAGTACTTC.

The V and J genes are TRBV5-1 and TRBJ2-1; D remains unclear. Germline loops: CDR1 SGHRS, CDR2 YFSETQ. Trimming cost V 4 bases and J 4 bases, with 15 bases left between them. The CDR3 covers 15 residues. CDR3 nucleotide sequence: TGCGCCAGCAGCATTAAAGAGGAGCCTTACAATGAGCAGTTCTTC. It specifies CASSIKEEPYNEQFF.

CDR3 region: CASSQADGTSGRAYGYEQYF. CDR3 in DNA: TGTGCCAGCAGCCAAGCCGATGGGACTAGCGGGAGGGCCTACGGTTACGAGCAGTACTTC. The gene calls are TRBV9 and TRBJ2-7, with 16 nucleotides matching TRBD2. This CDR3 is 20 amino acids long. Trimming removed 4 bases from V and 4 bases from J; junction bases left unmatched: 17. Germline lookup yields CDR1 SGDLS and CDR2 YYNGEE.